These 14 T cell receptor beta chains came from one sample sequenced in a study of metastatic and nonmetastatic thyroid tumors. TCRdb reanalyzed the PCR reads with MiXCR. The sample yields roughly 30,000 clones, 15% to 20% seen once. Nobody among the patients had been given any treatment before thyroid surgery. Sequencing was done on a sample of blood. The receptors stem from a female donor with papillary thyroid cancer or a benign thyroid nodule (not recorded which). Some clones in this sample may be carry-over from other donors' samples.

The table lists this clone with a count of one. A much more abundant neighbour one base away suggests this may be a read error. This chain joins TRBV20-1 and TRBJ1-6; 9 bases fit TRBD1. Germline V gene lookup returns CDR1 DFQATT and CDR2 SNEGSKA (reference sequence). The CDR3 has 16 amino acids. CDR3 sequence reads: CSARDGDRVYNSSLHF. CDR3 in DNA: TGCAGTGCTAGAGATGGGGACAGGGTCTATAATTCATCCCTCCACTTT.

This clone was observed a few times. The J gene is TRBJ1-5, the V gene TRBV28; 10 nucleotides match TRBD1. V gave up 3 bases and J gave up 1 base; unmatched junction bases: 0. This CDR3 has 15 residues. CDR1 is MDHEN and CDR2 is SYDVKM in the germline V gene. The CDR3 DNA is TGTGCCAGCAGTTTGGGACAGGGGAGCAATCAGCCCCAGCATTTT. Translating it yields CASSLGQGSNQPQHF.

The chain couples TRBV7-3 to TRBJ1-6, with a weak D call TRBD1 (5 bases). CDR1 SGHTA and CDR2 FQGTGA come from the germline V gene. V was pared by 5 bases and J by 9 bases, with 17 bases between. The CDR3 spans 15 residues. This CDR3 is CASSLNRDGSSPLHF. As DNA, the CDR3 is TGTGCCAGCAGCCTAAACCGGGACGGGAGTTCACCCCTCCACTTT.

V is TRBV19 and J is TRBJ2-2; TRBD2 agrees at 9 bases. Unmatched junction bases numbered 16, after V lost 9 bases and J lost 8 bases. The CDR3 contains 16 residues. Germline V lookup: CDR1 LNHDA, CDR2 SQIVND (reference sequence). DNA of the CDR3: TGTGCCAGCCTTAAAGCGGGAGGTTTCCAGTTAGGGGAGCTGTTTTTT. Protein sequence: CASLKAGGFQLGELFF.

The table lists this clone with a few counts. A single base separates this from a much larger clone, so it may be a read error. Different DNA sequences within this sample yield the same CDR3. This rearrangement joins TRBV20-1 to TRBJ2-2; D ambiguous. V was clipped by 3 bases and J by 2 bases, with 10 bases between them. Germline CDR1 DFQATT, CDR2 SNEGSKA (reference sequence). The CDR3 consists of 14 residues. The DNA of the CDR3 is TGCAGTGCTAGGCCCGGCGCTAACACCGGGGAGCTGTTTTTT. Its protein is CSARPGANTGELFF.

Comments on this clone: Given a much more abundant clone one base away, this may be a read error. The rearrangement joins TRBV5-1 to TRBJ2-1, with D perhaps matching TRBD2 (5 bases). Germline V gives CDR1 SGHRS, CDR2 YFSETQ. Trimming shortened V by 0 bases and J by 5 bases, and 21 bases separated the two germline ends. CDR3 length: 18 residues. The CDR3 sequence is CASSLARLAWGTHNEQFF. For the CDR3, the DNA is TGCGCCAGCAGCTTGGCCCGCTTAGCGTGGGGAACCCACAATGAGCAGTTCTTC.

The table lists this clone with many counts. The chain's CDR3 is CASSYGTSGGDTQYF. The CDR3 DNA sequence: TGTGCCAGCAGTTACGGGACTAGCGGGGGGGATACGCAGTATTTT. This chain uses TRBV6-6 with TRBJ2-3; 15 bases are shared with TRBD2. Per the germline V gene, CDR1 is MNHNY and CDR2 is SVGAGI (reference sequence). The junction had 0 bases not matched to a gene; V was cut back by 2 bases and J by 6 bases. The CDR3 totals 15 residues.

The chain couples TRBV6-1 to TRBJ1-6; 8 bases fit TRBD1. V lost 5 bases, J lost 15 bases, and 3 bases stayed unmatched. Germline V CDR1 and CDR2: MNHNS, SASEGT. This CDR3 spans 11 amino acids. DNA for the CDR3: TGTGCCAGCAGTCTCGGACAGGGCCTCCACTTT. Its translation is CASSLGQGLHF.

J is TRBJ1-2 and V is TRBV19; a possible D gene is TRBD1 (5 bases). The CDR3 is 13 amino acids. Trimming removed 3 bases from V and 10 bases from J, with 15 bases in between. Germline CDR1 reads LNHDA; CDR2 reads SQIVND (reference sequence). The DNA of the CDR3 is TGTGCCAGTAGTATTCGGGGACGGCCAATCTACACCTTC. Translation: CASSIRGRPIYTF. The full variable domain, in which reference TRBV19 and TRBJ1-2 provide the parts outside the CDR3, is DGGITQSPKYLFRKEGQNVTLSCEQNLNHDAMYWYRQDPGQGLRLIYYSQIVNDFQKGDIAEGYSVSREKKESFPLTVTSAQKNPTAFYLCASSIRGRPIYTFGSGTRLTVV.

This clone was recorded at least ten times. The V gene is TRBV4-1, the J gene TRBJ1-1, with D possibly matching TRBD1 (5 bases). With 3 bases removed from V and 0 bases from J, the gap between germline ends came to 17 bases. The CDR3 runs 17 residues. Germline values: CDR1 MGHRA, CDR2 YSYEKL. The CDR3 bases are TGCGCCAGCAGCCATCCCCTCGACAGAAAAATGAACACTGAAGCTTTCTTT. Residues: CASSHPLDRKMNTEAFF.

This sequence joins TRBV4-2 and TRBJ1-2; TRBD1 is a possible D gene (5 bases). Germline-derived CDR1 and CDR2 are LGHNA and YNFKEQ. The V gene lost 5 bases and the J gene lost 8 bases, with 12 bases spanning the gap. The CDR3 is 12 amino acids. CDR3 DNA sequence: TGTGCCAGCAGCGGGGACCTGAGGGGCTACACCTTC. It codes for CASSGDLRGYTF.

This clone was recorded at least ten times. V and J are TRBV27 and TRBJ2-6; D is uncertain. CDR3 length: 18 amino acids. Trimming stripped 3 bases from V and 0 bases from J, with 15 bases between. Germline V gene lookup returns CDR1 MNHEY and CDR2 SMNVEV (reference sequence). The CDR3 nucleotides read TGTGCCAGCAGTTTGCTGGGTAAAGAACTCTCTGGGGCCAACGTCCTGACTTTC. This gives the protein CASSLLGKELSGANVLTF.

This clone was observed a handful of times. The chain uses TRBV11-1 and TRBJ1-2; 8 bases are shared with TRBD1. After removal of 4 bases from V and 4 bases from J, the junction contained 11 bases not matched to a gene. Germline CDR1 and CDR2: SGHAT and FQDESV (reference sequence). This CDR3 has 16 amino acids. CDR3 DNA sequence: TGTGCCAGCAGCTCGGGGACAGGCAGCAATTTCTATGGCTACACCTTC. Encoded protein: CASSSGTGSNFYGYTF.

This clone has a count of ten or more. The chain has TRBV24-1 and TRBJ2-1; TRBD2 agrees at 9 bases. The CDR3 has 17 residues. V lost 4 bases and J lost 2; bases outside the gene matches: 8. Germline-derived CDR1 and CDR2 are KGHDR and SFDVKD. The CDR3 DNA follows: TGTGCCACCAGTGACCTGAATAGCGGGGGCCCCTACAATGAGCAGTTCTTC. This gives the protein CATSDLNSGGPYNEQFF.